The 11 T cell receptor beta chains listed next were all sequenced from one sample in a study of CD8 T cells in Susac syndrome. Roughly 0.45 to 1 ug RNA was reverse transcribed with random hexamers. Via MiXCR, TCRdb re-called the immunoSEQ multiplex PCR reads, giving one row per CDR3 protein. The sample lists roughly 50,000 distinct CDR3 sequences, under 95% occurring once. The sequencing sample was made of CD8+ T cells from PBMCs. These receptors were taken from a human donor in good health.

The V call is TRBV7-2, the J call TRBJ2-5, with TRBD2 matching over 9 bases. The CDR3 is made up of 14 amino acids. V gave up 4 bases and J gave up 5 bases; unmatched junction bases: 5. In germline, CDR1 is SGHTA, CDR2 FQGNSA. Here the CDR3 reads CASSSGGRGETQYF. The DNA for the CDR3 is TGTGCCAGCAGCTCCGGCGGGAGGGGGGAGACCCAGTACTTC.

The chain employs TRBV29-1 and TRBJ2-1; D is uncertain. Trimming left V 4 bases short and J 9 bases short, with 16 bases between. CDR3 size: 13 residues. From germline, CDR1 is SQVTM and CDR2 ANQGSEA. The CDR3 DNA reads as TGCAGCGTTGTCGATTTAGGGAAAGTTGAGCAGTTCTTC. Amino acids: CSVVDLGKVEQFF.

The rearrangement links TRBV6-5 to TRBJ2-2, with a possible D match to TRBD2 (5 bases). There are 14 residues in the CDR3. From germline, CDR1 is MNHEY and CDR2 SVGAGI. The germline V and J ends were trimmed by 3 bases and 1 base, with 6 bases remaining between them. CDR3 region: CASSYGLNTGELFF. CDR3 DNA sequence: TGTGCCAGCAGTTATGGACTGAACACCGGGGAGCTGTTTTTT.

This clonotype occurred once. The CDR3 DNA reads TGTGCCAGCAGCCCAGGGGGGTATGAGCAGTTCTTC. Protein: CASSPGGYEQFF. The chain carries TRBV11-3 and TRBJ2-1; D is possibly TRBD1 (7 bases). The length of the CDR3 is 12 residues. The V gene lost 5 bases and the J gene lost 8 bases, with 10 bases spanning the gap. Germline CDR1 is SGHNT and CDR2 is YENEEA.

The rearrangement links TRBV19 to TRBJ2-3; 11 bases fit TRBD1. Germline CDR1 and CDR2: LNHDA and SQIVND (reference sequence). The CDR3 is 12 residues long. The V segment lost 11 bases and the J segment 9 bases; nucleotides outside the gene matches: 7. The CDR3 DNA reads TGTGCCGTGTCCCGGGACAGGGGGACGCAGTATTTT. This encodes CAVSRDRGTQYF.

The V gene is TRBV7-9, the J gene TRBJ2-5; TRBD2 aligns across 11 bases. The CDR3 runs to 16 residues. The germline V gene has CDR1 SEHNR and CDR2 FQNEAQ (reference sequence). Trimming at V came to 5 bases and at J to 2 bases, leaving 7 bases not matched to a gene. The DNA for the CDR3 is TGTGCCAGCAGCCTACAATGGACTAGCGGGCAAGAGACCCAGTACTTC. Protein: CASSLQWTSGQETQYF.

V and J are TRBV7-9 and TRBJ2-2; TRBD1 is a possible D gene (6 bases). The CDR3 consists of 14 residues. With 0 bases removed from V and 4 bases from J, the gap between germline ends came to 6 bases. Germline CDR1 is SEHNR and CDR2 is FQNEAQ (reference sequence). CDR3 loop: CASSLAGGTGELFF. In DNA, the CDR3 is TGTGCCAGCAGCTTAGCAGGGGGCACCGGGGAGCTGTTTTTT.

CDR3 bases: TGTGCCAGCTCTCCGAAAAGTGCTTCCTACGAGCAGTACTTC. This codes for CASSPKSASYEQYF. The rearrangement joins TRBV2 to TRBJ2-7; no clear D. Germline V gives CDR1 SNHLY, CDR2 FYNNEI. Trimming stripped 8 bases from V and 1 base from J, with 15 bases between. The CDR3 loop spans 14 amino acids. Using reference TRBV2 and TRBJ2-7 for the parts outside the CDR3, the full variable domain is EPEVTQTPSHQVTQMGQEVILRCVPISNHLYFYWYRQILGQKVEFLVSFYNNEISEKSEIFDDQFSVERPDGSNFTLKIRSTKLEDSAMYFCASSPKSASYEQYFGPGTRLTVT.

V is TRBV5-1 and J is TRBJ1-2; 9 bases are shared with TRBD1. The CDR3 extends over 15 amino acids. Losses at the gene ends were 4 bases for V and 8 bases for J; bases not matched to a gene: 12. Germline CDR1 and CDR2: SGHRS and YFSETQ. CDR3 nucleotide sequence: TGCGCCAGCAGCCCCGGGACAGGGCCCCCAGGGGGCTACACCTTC. This sequence encodes CASSPGTGPPGGYTF.

The rearrangement joins TRBV9 to TRBJ1-1; 7 nucleotides match TRBD1. The CDR3 runs to 13 residues. The J segment lost 3 bases and the V segment lost 7 bases, leaving 6 bases of the junction unmatched. The germline gives CDR1 SGDLS, CDR2 YYNGEE. The CDR3 protein is CASGRGRDTEAFF. CDR3 in DNA: TGTGCCAGCGGCAGGGGGAGGGACACTGAAGCTTTCTTT.

This chain joins TRBV19 and TRBJ1-1; D remains ambiguous. Germline V gene data show CDR1 as LNHDA and CDR2 as SQIVND (reference sequence). This CDR3 spans 13 amino acids. Trimming shortened V by 3 bases and J by 2 bases, and 7 bases separated the two germline ends. Here the CDR3 reads CASSIGPNTEAFF. The CDR3 bases are TGTGCCAGTAGTATCGGGCCCAACACTGAAGCTTTCTTT.